This T cell receptor beta chain was documented in a study of T cell changes during pregnancy in multiple sclerosis. The germline V gene encodes CDR1 SGHTA and CDR2 FQGTGA. This CDR3 has 15 residues. The ends were cut back, 1 base at V and 2 bases at J, with 12 bases in the middle. Clones were sequenced by immunoSEQ multiplex PCR, and TCRdb holds only the in-frame ones, with some missing. This table holds roughly 68,000 clones, around 90% found once. Sequencing was performed on peripheral blood, taken in the second trimester of pregnancy. The chain links TRBV7-3 to TRBJ2-7; TRBD1 is a possible D gene (5 bases). The sequence came from a female donor in good health, enrolled as a control in a pregnancy study. CDR3 coding DNA: TGTGCCAGCAGCTTAAACGGGCAGGGCGCCTACGAGCAGTACTTC. The encoded protein is CASSLNGQGAYEQYF.